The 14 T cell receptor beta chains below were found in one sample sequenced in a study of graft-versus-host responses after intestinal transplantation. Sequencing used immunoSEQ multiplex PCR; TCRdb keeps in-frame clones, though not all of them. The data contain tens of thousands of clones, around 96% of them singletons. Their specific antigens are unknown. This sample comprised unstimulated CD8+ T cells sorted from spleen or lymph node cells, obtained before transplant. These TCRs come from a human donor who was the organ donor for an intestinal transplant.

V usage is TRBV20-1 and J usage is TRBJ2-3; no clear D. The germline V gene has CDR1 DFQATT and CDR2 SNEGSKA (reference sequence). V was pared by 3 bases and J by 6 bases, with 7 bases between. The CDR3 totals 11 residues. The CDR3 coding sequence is TGCAGTGCTAGGCTAGTGGATACGCAGTATTTT. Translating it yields CSARLVDTQYF.

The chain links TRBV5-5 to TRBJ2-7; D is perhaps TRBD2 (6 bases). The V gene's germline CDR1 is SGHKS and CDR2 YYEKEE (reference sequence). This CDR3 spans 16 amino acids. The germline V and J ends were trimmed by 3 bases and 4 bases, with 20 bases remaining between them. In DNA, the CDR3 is TGTGCCAGCAGCTCGGAGCTGGGACTGGGTAGGTACGAGCAGTACTTC. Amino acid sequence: CASSSELGLGRYEQYF.

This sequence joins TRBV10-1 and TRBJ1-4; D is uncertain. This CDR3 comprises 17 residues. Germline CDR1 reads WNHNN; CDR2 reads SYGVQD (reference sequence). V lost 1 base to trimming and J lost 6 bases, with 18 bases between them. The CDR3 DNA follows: TGCGCCAGCAGTGAGTGCACAGTAGGCTACTTCCATGAAAAACTGTTTTTT. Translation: CASSECTVGYFHEKLFF.

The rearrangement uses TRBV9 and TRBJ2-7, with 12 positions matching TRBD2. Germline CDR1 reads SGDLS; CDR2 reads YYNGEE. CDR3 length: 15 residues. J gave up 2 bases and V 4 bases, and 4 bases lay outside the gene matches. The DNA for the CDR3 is TGTGCCAGCAGCCCAAGACTAGCGGGGGCCTACGAGCAGTACTTC. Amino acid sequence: CASSPRLAGAYEQYF.

CDR3 in DNA: TGCGCCAGCAGCTCTACAGGGGTCCCCGCTAACTATGGCTACACCTTC. Its translation: CASSSTGVPANYGYTF. V usage is TRBV5-1 and J usage is TRBJ1-2; 7 positions agree with TRBD1. Germline trimming cut 3 bases from V and 0 bases from J; bases unmatched to any gene: 8. CDR3 length: 16 amino acids. The germline V gene has CDR1 SGHRS and CDR2 YFSETQ.

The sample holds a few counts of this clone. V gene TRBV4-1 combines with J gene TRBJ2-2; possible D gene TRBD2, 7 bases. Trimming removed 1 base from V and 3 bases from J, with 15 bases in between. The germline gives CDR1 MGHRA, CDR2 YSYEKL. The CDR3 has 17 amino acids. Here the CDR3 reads CASSQGGPGGYTGELFF. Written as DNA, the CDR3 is TGCGCCAGCAGCCAAGGAGGTCCGGGGGGCTACACCGGGGAGCTGTTTTTT.

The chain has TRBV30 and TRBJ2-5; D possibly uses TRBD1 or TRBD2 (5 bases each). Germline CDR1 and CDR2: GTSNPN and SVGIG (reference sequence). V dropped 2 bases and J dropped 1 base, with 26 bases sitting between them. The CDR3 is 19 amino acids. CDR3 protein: CAWSNPTEPQGPFQETQYF. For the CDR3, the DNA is TGTGCCTGGAGTAACCCCACCGAACCGCAGGGACCCTTCCAAGAGACCCAGTACTTC.

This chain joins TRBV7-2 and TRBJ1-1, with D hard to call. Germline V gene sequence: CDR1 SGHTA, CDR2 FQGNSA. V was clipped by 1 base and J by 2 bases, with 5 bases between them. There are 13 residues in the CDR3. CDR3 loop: CASSLDTNTEAFF. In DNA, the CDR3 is TGTGCCAGCAGCTTAGATACTAACACTGAAGCTTTCTTT.

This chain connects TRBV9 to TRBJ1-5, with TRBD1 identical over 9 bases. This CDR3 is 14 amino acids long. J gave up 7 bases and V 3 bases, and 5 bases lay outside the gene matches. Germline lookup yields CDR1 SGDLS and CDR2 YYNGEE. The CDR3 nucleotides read TGTGCCAGCAGCGAACAGGGGGCTGGACAGCCCCAGCATTTT. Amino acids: CASSEQGAGQPQHF.

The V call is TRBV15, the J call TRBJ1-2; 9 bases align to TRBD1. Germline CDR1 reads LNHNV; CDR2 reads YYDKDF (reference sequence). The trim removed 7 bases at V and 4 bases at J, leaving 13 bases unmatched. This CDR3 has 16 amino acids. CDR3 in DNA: TGTGCCACCACCTCGTTATGGACAGGGGAAATCTATGGCTACACCTTC. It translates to CATTSLWTGEIYGYTF.

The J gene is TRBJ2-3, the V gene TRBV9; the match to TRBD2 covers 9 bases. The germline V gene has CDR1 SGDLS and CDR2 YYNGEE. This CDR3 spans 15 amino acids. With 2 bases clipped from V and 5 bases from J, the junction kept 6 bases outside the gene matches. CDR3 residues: CASSVIAGEVDTQYF. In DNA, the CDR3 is TGTGCCAGCAGCGTTATAGCGGGGGAGGTAGATACGCAGTATTTT.

Here the CDR3 DNA reads TGCGCCAGCAGCCACACCTTCGAGGCAGCGAGCTATGGCTACACCTTC. The encoded protein is CASSHTFEAASYGYTF. This sequence joins TRBV4-3 and TRBJ1-2; D is ambiguous. V gave up 3 bases and J gave up 4 bases, with 18 bases separating them. The CDR3 runs 16 residues. Germline V CDR1 and CDR2: LGHNA, YSLEER.

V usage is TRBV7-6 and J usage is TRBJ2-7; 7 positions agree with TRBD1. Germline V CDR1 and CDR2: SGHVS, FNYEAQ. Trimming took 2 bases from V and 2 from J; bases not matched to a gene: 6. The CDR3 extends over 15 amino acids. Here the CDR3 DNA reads TGTGCCAGCAGCTTACCCGGGACAGATCCCTACGAGCAGTACTTC. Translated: CASSLPGTDPYEQYF. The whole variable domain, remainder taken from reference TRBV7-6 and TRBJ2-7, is GAGVSQSPRYKVTKRGQDVALRCDPISGHVSLYWYRQALGQGPEFLTYFNYEAQQDKSGLPNDRFSAERPEGSISTLTIQRTEQRDSAMYRCASSLPGTDPYEQYFGPGTRLTVT.

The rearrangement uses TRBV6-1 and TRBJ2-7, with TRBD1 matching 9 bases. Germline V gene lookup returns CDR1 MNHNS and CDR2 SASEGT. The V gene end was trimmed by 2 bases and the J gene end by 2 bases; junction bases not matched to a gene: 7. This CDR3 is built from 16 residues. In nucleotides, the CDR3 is TGTGCCAGCAGTGAAAGGGGACAGGGTGGAACCTACGAGCAGTACTTC. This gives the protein CASSERGQGGTYEQYF.